This is a list of T cell receptor beta chains from one sample in a study of beta chain features in type 1 diabetes. Produced via immunoSEQ multiplex PCR; TCRdb's table is partial and in-frame only. The sample has around 150,000 clones; approximately 10% are singletons. The sample consisted of central memory CD4+ T cells from blood. The origin of the receptors is a man aged 25-45 years with type 1 diabetes. CDR3s include the opening cysteine and the closing phenylalanine or tryptophan. D genes are given only for firm matches. A row's size may be missing; if present it is once, few, many or a size class.

j_call: TRBJ2-3; clone_size: few; cdr3_length: 15; v_call: TRBV5-1; d_call: TRBD1; cdr3_nt: TGCGCCAGCAGCTTGGCCCGGGACAGAAAAGATACGCAGTATTTT; cdr3_aa: CASSLARDRKDTQYF
j_call: TRBJ2-3; clone_size: few; cdr3_length: 12; v_call: TRBV7-3; d_call: .; cdr3_nt: TGTGCCAGCAGCGCGCCGTCAGATACGCAGTATTTT; cdr3_aa: CASSAPSDTQYF
j_call: TRBJ2-3; clone_size: .; cdr3_length: 13; v_call: TRBV2; d_call: .; cdr3_nt: TGTGCCAGCGGAGCCCAGAGCACAGATACGCAGTATTTT; cdr3_aa: CASGAQSTDTQYF
j_call: TRBJ1-3; clone_size: .; cdr3_length: 14; v_call: TRBV30; d_call: TRBD1; cdr3_nt: TGTGCCTCTGACAGGGTCTCAACTGGAAACACCATATATTTT; cdr3_aa: CASDRVSTGNTIYF
j_call: TRBJ2-2; clone_size: few; cdr3_length: 17; v_call: TRBV2; d_call: TRBD2; cdr3_nt: TGTGCCAGCAGTGCGACAACTAGCGGGAGGAACACCGGGGAGCTGTTTTTT; cdr3_aa: CASSATTSGRNTGELFF
j_call: TRBJ2-3; clone_size: .; cdr3_length: 16; v_call: TRBV7-8; d_call: TRBD1; cdr3_nt: TGTGCCAGCAGCTTACGGACAGGGGAGTACACAGATACGCAGTATTTT; cdr3_aa: CASSLRTGEYTDTQYF
j_call: TRBJ1-2; clone_size: .; cdr3_length: 13; v_call: TRBV5-1; d_call: .; cdr3_nt: TGCGCCAGCAGCTTGCAGACTAACTATGGCTACACCTTC; cdr3_aa: CASSLQTNYGYTF
j_call: TRBJ2-1; clone_size: once; cdr3_length: 14; v_call: TRBV27; d_call: .; cdr3_nt: TGTGCCAGCCGTCCCGAGCGGGCGTACAATGAGCAGTTCTTC; cdr3_aa: CASRPERAYNEQFF
j_call: TRBJ2-2; clone_size: .; cdr3_length: 14; v_call: TRBV14; d_call: .; cdr3_nt: TGTGCCAGCAGCGCGGGGACGAACACCGGGGAGCTGTTTTTT; cdr3_aa: CASSAGTNTGELFF
j_call: TRBJ1-5; clone_size: few; cdr3_length: 14; v_call: TRBV28; d_call: .; cdr3_nt: TGTGCCAGCAGCCACTGGACAGCAAATCAGCCCCAGCATTTT; cdr3_aa: CASSHWTANQPQHF
j_call: TRBJ2-7; clone_size: .; cdr3_length: 15; v_call: TRBV7-9; d_call: TRBD2; cdr3_nt: TGTGCCAGCAGTCGACCCGGGGGGGGGAGCTACGAGCAGTACTTC; cdr3_aa: CASSRPGGGSYEQYF
j_call: TRBJ2-7; clone_size: .; cdr3_length: 16; v_call: TRBV7-3; d_call: TRBD2; cdr3_nt: TGTGCCAGCAGCTTAGCAGTGGCTAGCGGGATCCACGAGCAGTACTTC; cdr3_aa: CASSLAVASGIHEQYF
j_call: TRBJ1-2; clone_size: few; cdr3_length: 16; v_call: TRBV5-6; d_call: .; cdr3_nt: TGTGCCAGCAGCTTTGTTGGGAAAGGACACCTCTATGGCTACACCTTC; cdr3_aa: CASSFVGKGHLYGYTF
j_call: TRBJ2-3; clone_size: .; cdr3_length: 15; v_call: TRBV7-2; d_call: TRBD2; cdr3_nt: TGTGCCAGCAGCCAAGGACTAGCGAAGAGAGATACGCAGTATTTT; cdr3_aa: CASSQGLAKRDTQYF
j_call: TRBJ2-1; clone_size: .; cdr3_length: 13; v_call: TRBV6-4; d_call: TRBD2; cdr3_nt: TGTGCCAGCAGTGACACTAGCGTGAATGAGCAGTTCTTC; cdr3_aa: CASSDTSVNEQFF
j_call: TRBJ2-1; clone_size: few; cdr3_length: 12; v_call: TRBV29-1; d_call: .; cdr3_nt: TGCAGCGCTACCGGGACCTACAATGAGCAGTTCTTC; cdr3_aa: CSATGTYNEQFF
j_call: TRBJ2-3; clone_size: few; cdr3_length: 16; v_call: TRBV15; d_call: TRBD2; cdr3_nt: TGTGCCACCAGCAGAAGACTAGCGGGTATCACAGATACGCAGTATTTT; cdr3_aa: CATSRRLAGITDTQYF
j_call: TRBJ2-1; clone_size: few; cdr3_length: 15; v_call: TRBV9; d_call: TRBD2; cdr3_nt: TGTGCCAGCAGCGTCGGACTAGCGGATTACAATGAGCAGTTCTTC; cdr3_aa: CASSVGLADYNEQFF
j_call: TRBJ1-5; clone_size: few; cdr3_length: 14; v_call: TRBV6-5; d_call: TRBD1; cdr3_nt: TGTGCCAGCGTCCCGGGACAGGGCAATCAGCCCCAGCATTTT; cdr3_aa: CASVPGQGNQPQHF
j_call: TRBJ2-7; clone_size: few; cdr3_length: 11; v_call: TRBV29-1; d_call: .; cdr3_nt: TGCAGCGTTGATTTAAATTACGAGCAGTACTTC; cdr3_aa: CSVDLNYEQYF
j_call: TRBJ2-5; clone_size: few; cdr3_length: 13; v_call: TRBV7-3; d_call: TRBD2; cdr3_nt: TGTGCCAGCAGCGGATCTAGCGGAGAGACCCAGTACTTC; cdr3_aa: CASSGSSGETQYF
j_call: TRBJ1-2; clone_size: .; cdr3_length: 13; v_call: TRBV6-6; d_call: .; cdr3_nt: TGTGCCAGCAGTCACAGGGAGGGCGATGGCTACACCTTC; cdr3_aa: CASSHREGDGYTF
j_call: TRBJ1-5; clone_size: many; cdr3_length: 15; v_call: TRBV28; d_call: .; cdr3_nt: TGTGCCAGCAGCTCACAGGGCTTTGGCAATCAGCCCCAGCATTTT; cdr3_aa: CASSSQGFGNQPQHF
j_call: TRBJ2-7; clone_size: .; cdr3_length: 12; v_call: TRBV7-2; d_call: .; cdr3_nt: TGTGCCAGCAGCTTAAGCTTCTACGAGCAGTACTTC; cdr3_aa: CASSLSFYEQYF
j_call: TRBJ2-7; clone_size: .; cdr3_length: 13; v_call: TRBV29-1; d_call: .; cdr3_nt: TGCAGCGTTGAAGGGCAGCGGTCCTACGAGCAGTACTTC; cdr3_aa: CSVEGQRSYEQYF
j_call: TRBJ2-7; clone_size: few; cdr3_length: 13; v_call: TRBV5-1; d_call: TRBD1; cdr3_nt: TGCGCCAGCAGCAAGGACAGGGGGCACGAGCAGTACTTC; cdr3_aa: CASSKDRGHEQYF
j_call: TRBJ2-2; clone_size: few; cdr3_length: 15; v_call: TRBV18; d_call: .; cdr3_nt: TGTGCCAGCTCAGCCGGGACAACGAACACCGGGGAGCTGTTTTTT; cdr3_aa: CASSAGTTNTGELFF
j_call: TRBJ2-7; clone_size: few; cdr3_length: 15; v_call: TRBV5-1; d_call: .; cdr3_nt: TGCGCCAGCAGCTTCGGTGCGGGCGCAGGCGGCGAGCAGTACTTC; cdr3_aa: CASSFGAGAGGEQYF
j_call: TRBJ1-2; clone_size: few; cdr3_length: 13; v_call: TRBV9; d_call: .; cdr3_nt: TGTGCCAGCAGCGTGGCACAGAACTATGGCTACACCTTC; cdr3_aa: CASSVAQNYGYTF
j_call: TRBJ2-1; clone_size: .; cdr3_length: 18; v_call: TRBV7-3; d_call: TRBD2; cdr3_nt: TGTGCCAGCAGCTTTCTGGCGGGAGGGCCGGTCCCCTACAATGAGCAGTTCTTC; cdr3_aa: CASSFLAGGPVPYNEQFF
j_call: TRBJ1-1; clone_size: .; cdr3_length: 15; v_call: TRBV7-9; d_call: .; cdr3_nt: TGTGCCAGCAGCACAAACCAGGGGAGTGGGACTGAAGCTTTCTTT; cdr3_aa: CASSTNQGSGTEAFF
j_call: TRBJ1-5; clone_size: few; cdr3_length: 17; v_call: TRBV4-3; d_call: .; cdr3_nt: TGCGCCAGCAGCCAACAATTCTCTCAGGGTAGCAATCAGCCCCAGCATTTT; cdr3_aa: CASSQQFSQGSNQPQHF
j_call: TRBJ2-7; clone_size: few; cdr3_length: 12; v_call: TRBV28; d_call: TRBD1; cdr3_nt: TGTGCCAGCAGGTCCGGGACAGACGAGCAGTACTTC; cdr3_aa: CASRSGTDEQYF
j_call: TRBJ2-3; clone_size: .; cdr3_length: 14; v_call: TRBV6-5; d_call: TRBD1; cdr3_nt: TGTGCCAGCAGTAGGACAGGGGATGTGGATACGCAGTATTTT; cdr3_aa: CASSRTGDVDTQYF
j_call: TRBJ2-5; clone_size: .; cdr3_length: 12; v_call: TRBV28; d_call: .; cdr3_nt: TGTGCCGCAAACGGGGGAACGGAGACCCAGTACTTC; cdr3_aa: CAANGGTETQYF
j_call: TRBJ2-1; clone_size: few; cdr3_length: 17; v_call: TRBV18; d_call: TRBD2; cdr3_nt: TGTGCCAGCTCACCCCTACTAGCGGGGGGCTCCTACAATGAGCAGTTCTTC; cdr3_aa: CASSPLLAGGSYNEQFF
j_call: TRBJ2-1; clone_size: .; cdr3_length: 15; v_call: TRBV27; d_call: .; cdr3_nt: TGTGCCAGCAGTTTAGACAGGGCGGGGTACAATGAGCAGTTCTTC; cdr3_aa: CASSLDRAGYNEQFF
j_call: TRBJ2-3; clone_size: .; cdr3_length: 13; v_call: TRBV18; d_call: .; cdr3_nt: TGTGCCAGCTCACCACGGGCTACAGATACGCAGTATTTT; cdr3_aa: CASSPRATDTQYF
j_call: TRBJ1-1; clone_size: few; cdr3_length: 11; v_call: TRBV2; d_call: .; cdr3_nt: TGTGCCAGCAGAGAGGACAGAGAAGCTTTCTTT; cdr3_aa: CASREDREAFF
j_call: TRBJ2-5; clone_size: few; cdr3_length: 17; v_call: TRBV7-2; d_call: TRBD2; cdr3_nt: TGTGCCAGCAGCTTAGGACTAGCGGGAGGGTACTGGGAGACCCAGTACTTC; cdr3_aa: CASSLGLAGGYWETQYF
j_call: TRBJ1-5; clone_size: .; cdr3_length: 15; v_call: TRBV2; d_call: .; cdr3_nt: TGTGCCAGCAGTAAGGAAGGGGTTACGGATCAGCCCCAGCATTTT; cdr3_aa: CASSKEGVTDQPQHF
j_call: TRBJ2-6; clone_size: .; cdr3_length: 17; v_call: TRBV18; d_call: TRBD1; cdr3_nt: TGTGCCAGCTCACCAAGGACAGGGAACTCTGGGGCCAACGTCCTGACTTTC; cdr3_aa: CASSPRTGNSGANVLTF
j_call: TRBJ2-7; clone_size: many; cdr3_length: 16; v_call: TRBV6-5; d_call: TRBD2; cdr3_nt: TGTGCCAGCAGTTACTCGACTAGCGGGAGCTCCTACGAGCAGTACTTC; cdr3_aa: CASSYSTSGSSYEQYF
j_call: TRBJ2-3; clone_size: .; cdr3_length: 14; v_call: TRBV11-1; d_call: TRBD1; cdr3_nt: TGTGCCAGCAGTGGGGGACAGGGAACGGATACGCAGTATTTT; cdr3_aa: CASSGGQGTDTQYF
j_call: TRBJ2-3; clone_size: .; cdr3_length: 16; v_call: TRBV9; d_call: .; cdr3_nt: TGTGCCAGCAGCGTAACCGTCAGGGGTGGTACAGATACGCAGTATTTT; cdr3_aa: CASSVTVRGGTDTQYF
j_call: TRBJ1-1; clone_size: few; cdr3_length: 11; v_call: TRBV29-1; d_call: .; cdr3_nt: TGCAGCGCCGAGAGGATCACTGAAGCTTTCTTT; cdr3_aa: CSAERITEAFF
j_call: TRBJ2-7; clone_size: .; cdr3_length: 15; v_call: TRBV6-5; d_call: TRBD2; cdr3_nt: TGTGCCAGCAGAAGGACGGGACTAGCGGGAAACGAGCAGTACTTC; cdr3_aa: CASRRTGLAGNEQYF
j_call: TRBJ1-1; clone_size: .; cdr3_length: 13; v_call: TRBV6-6; d_call: .; cdr3_nt: TGTGCCAGCGGGAGCCACATGGACACTGAAGCTTTCTTT; cdr3_aa: CASGSHMDTEAFF
j_call: TRBJ2-7; clone_size: .; cdr3_length: 11; v_call: TRBV28; d_call: .; cdr3_nt: TGTGCCAGCCATGGGACGAGGGGGTGGTACTTC; cdr3_aa: CASHGTRGWYF
j_call: TRBJ2-2; clone_size: .; cdr3_length: 15; v_call: TRBV7-8; d_call: TRBD1; cdr3_nt: TGTGCCAGCACCACAGGGGGCGCGAACACCGGGGAGCTGTTTTTT; cdr3_aa: CASTTGGANTGELFF
j_call: TRBJ2-1; clone_size: few; cdr3_length: 12; v_call: TRBV28; d_call: TRBD1; cdr3_nt: TGTGCCAGCAGTTTCCAGGACAGGGCTCAGTTCTTC; cdr3_aa: CASSFQDRAQFF